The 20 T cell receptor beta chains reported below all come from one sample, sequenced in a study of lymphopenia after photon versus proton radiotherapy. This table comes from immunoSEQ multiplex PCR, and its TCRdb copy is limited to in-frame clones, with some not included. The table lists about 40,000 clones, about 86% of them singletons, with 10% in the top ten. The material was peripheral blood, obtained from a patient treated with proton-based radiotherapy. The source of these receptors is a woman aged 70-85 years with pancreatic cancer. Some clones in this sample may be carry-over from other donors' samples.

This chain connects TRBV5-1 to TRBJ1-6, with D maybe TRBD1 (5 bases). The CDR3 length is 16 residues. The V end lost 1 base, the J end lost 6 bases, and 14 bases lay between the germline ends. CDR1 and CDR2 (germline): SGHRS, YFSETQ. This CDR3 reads CASSLSYQGSNSPLHF. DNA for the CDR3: TGCGCCAGCAGCTTGTCCTATCAGGGATCTAATTCACCCCTCCACTTT.

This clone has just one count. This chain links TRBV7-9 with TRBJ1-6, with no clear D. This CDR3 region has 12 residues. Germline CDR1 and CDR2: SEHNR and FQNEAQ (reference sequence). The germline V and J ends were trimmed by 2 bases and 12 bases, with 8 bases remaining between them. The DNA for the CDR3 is TGTGCCAGCAGCTTATTCCGGGGACCCCTCCACTTT. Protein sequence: CASSLFRGPLHF.

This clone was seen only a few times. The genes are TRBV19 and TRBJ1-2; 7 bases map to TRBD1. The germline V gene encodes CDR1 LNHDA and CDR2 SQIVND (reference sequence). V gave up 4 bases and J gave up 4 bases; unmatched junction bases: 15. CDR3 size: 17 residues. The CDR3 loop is CASSTQSYPGQPYGYTF. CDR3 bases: TGTGCCAGTAGTACCCAATCTTATCCGGGACAGCCCTATGGCTACACCTTC.

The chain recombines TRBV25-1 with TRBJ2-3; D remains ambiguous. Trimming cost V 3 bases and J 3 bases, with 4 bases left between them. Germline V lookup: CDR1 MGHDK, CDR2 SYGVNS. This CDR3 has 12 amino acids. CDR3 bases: TGTGCCAGCAGTGATCGGACAGATACGCAGTATTTT. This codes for CASSDRTDTQYF.

This chain's CDR3 is CASSDLVGSEKLFF. CDR3 in DNA: TGTGCCAGCAGTGATTTAGTAGGGTCCGAAAAACTGTTTTTT. The V call is TRBV6-4, the J call TRBJ1-4, with D unclear. Trimming left V 3 bases short and J 8 bases short, with 13 bases between. The CDR3 is 14 residues long. CDR1 is MRHNA and CDR2 is SNTAGT in the germline V gene.

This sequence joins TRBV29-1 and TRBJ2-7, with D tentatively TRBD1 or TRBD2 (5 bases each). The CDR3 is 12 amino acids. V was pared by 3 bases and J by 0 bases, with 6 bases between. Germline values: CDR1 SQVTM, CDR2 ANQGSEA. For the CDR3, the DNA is TGCAGCGTTGATGGGGGCTCCTACGAGCAGTACTTC. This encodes CSVDGGSYEQYF.

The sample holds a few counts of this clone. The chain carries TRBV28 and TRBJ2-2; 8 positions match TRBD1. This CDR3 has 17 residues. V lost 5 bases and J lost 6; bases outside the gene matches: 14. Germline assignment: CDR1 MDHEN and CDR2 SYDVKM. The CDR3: CASSTRTSGGASGELFF. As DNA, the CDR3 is TGTGCCAGCAGTACGCGAACGTCAGGGGGCGCGTCCGGGGAGCTGTTTTTT.

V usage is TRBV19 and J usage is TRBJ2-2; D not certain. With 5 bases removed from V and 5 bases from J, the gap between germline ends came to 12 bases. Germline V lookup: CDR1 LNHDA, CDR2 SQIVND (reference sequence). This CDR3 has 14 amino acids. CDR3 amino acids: CASSPPARTGELFF. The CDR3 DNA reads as TGTGCCAGTAGTCCCCCCGCCCGGACCGGGGAGCTGTTTTTT.

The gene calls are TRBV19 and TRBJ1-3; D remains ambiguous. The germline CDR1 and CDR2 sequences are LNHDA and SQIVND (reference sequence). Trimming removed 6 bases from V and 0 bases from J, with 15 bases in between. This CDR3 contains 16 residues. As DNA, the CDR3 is TGTGCCAGTAGCCCACATCTATTAAGCTCTGGAAACACCATATATTTT. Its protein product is CASSPHLLSSGNTIYF.

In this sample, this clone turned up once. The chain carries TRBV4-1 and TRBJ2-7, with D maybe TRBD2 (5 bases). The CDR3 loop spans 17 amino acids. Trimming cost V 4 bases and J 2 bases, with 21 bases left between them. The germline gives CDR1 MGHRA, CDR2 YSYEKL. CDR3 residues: CASSLPRAPGDTYEQYF. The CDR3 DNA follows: TGCGCCAGCAGCCTTCCGCGGGCACCGGGCGACACCTACGAGCAGTACTTC.

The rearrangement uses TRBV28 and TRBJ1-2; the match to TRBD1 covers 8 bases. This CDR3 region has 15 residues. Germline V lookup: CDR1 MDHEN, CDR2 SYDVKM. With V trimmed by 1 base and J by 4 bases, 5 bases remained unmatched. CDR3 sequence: CASSLFAGGGYGYTF. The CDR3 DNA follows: TGTGCCAGCAGTTTATTCGCAGGGGGCGGCTATGGCTACACCTTC.

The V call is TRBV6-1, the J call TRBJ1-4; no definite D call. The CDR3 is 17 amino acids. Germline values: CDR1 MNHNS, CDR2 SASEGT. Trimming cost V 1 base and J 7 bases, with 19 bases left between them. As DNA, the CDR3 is TGTGCCAGCAGTGAAGAAAAGTTCCTGCGGTTGGGTGAAAAACTGTTTTTT. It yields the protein CASSEEKFLRLGEKLFF.

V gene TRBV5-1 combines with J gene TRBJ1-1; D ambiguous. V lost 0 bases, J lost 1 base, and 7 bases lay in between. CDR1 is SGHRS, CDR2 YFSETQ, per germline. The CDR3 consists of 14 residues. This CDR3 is CASSLGLQNTEAFF. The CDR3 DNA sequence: TGCGCCAGCAGCTTGGGACTCCAGAACACTGAAGCTTTCTTT.

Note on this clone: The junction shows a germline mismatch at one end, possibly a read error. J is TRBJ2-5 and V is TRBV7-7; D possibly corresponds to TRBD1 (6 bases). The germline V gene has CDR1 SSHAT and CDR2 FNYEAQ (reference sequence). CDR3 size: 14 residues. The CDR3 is CASSLGGNKETQYF. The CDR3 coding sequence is TGTGCTAGCAGCTTAGGGGGTAACAAAGAGACCCAGTACTTC.

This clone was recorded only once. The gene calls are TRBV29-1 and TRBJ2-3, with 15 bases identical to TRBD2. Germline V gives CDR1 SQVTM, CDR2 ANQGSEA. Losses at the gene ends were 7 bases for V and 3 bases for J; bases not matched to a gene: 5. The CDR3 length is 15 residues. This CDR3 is CSGTGLAGGTDTQYF. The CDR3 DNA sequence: TGCAGCGGGACGGGACTAGCGGGAGGTACAGATACGCAGTATTTT.

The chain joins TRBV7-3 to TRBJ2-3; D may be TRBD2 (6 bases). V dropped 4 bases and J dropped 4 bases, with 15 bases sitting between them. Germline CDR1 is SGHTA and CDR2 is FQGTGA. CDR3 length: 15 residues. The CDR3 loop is CASSSRLTSPDTQYF. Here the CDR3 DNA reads TGTGCCAGCAGCTCGCGATTGACTAGTCCAGATACGCAGTATTTT.

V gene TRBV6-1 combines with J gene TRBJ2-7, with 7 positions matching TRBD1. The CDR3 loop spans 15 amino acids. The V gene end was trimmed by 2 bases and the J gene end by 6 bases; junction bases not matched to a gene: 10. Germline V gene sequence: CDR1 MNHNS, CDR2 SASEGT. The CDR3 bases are TGTGCCAGCAGTGAATTAAGGGGGCGACTCTCCGAGCAGTACTTC. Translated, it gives CASSELRGRLSEQYF.

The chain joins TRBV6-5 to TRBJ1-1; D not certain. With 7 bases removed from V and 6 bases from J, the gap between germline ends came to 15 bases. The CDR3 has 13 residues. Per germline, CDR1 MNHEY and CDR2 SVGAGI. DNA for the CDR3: TGTGCCAGCACCCGACCCCCTGGCGCTGAAGCTTTCTTT. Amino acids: CASTRPPGAEAFF.

CDR3 DNA sequence: TGTGCCAGAAAACGGGGAGCTAGCGGGAGGGCCGATAGTTGGTCAGATACGCAGTATTTT. It is translated as CARKRGASGRADSWSDTQYF. The chain joins TRBV6-4 to TRBJ2-3; 12 nucleotides agree with TRBD2. This CDR3 comprises 20 residues. After removal of 9 bases from V and 4 bases from J, the junction contained 23 bases not matched to a gene. Germline V CDR1 and CDR2: MRHNA, SNTAGT.

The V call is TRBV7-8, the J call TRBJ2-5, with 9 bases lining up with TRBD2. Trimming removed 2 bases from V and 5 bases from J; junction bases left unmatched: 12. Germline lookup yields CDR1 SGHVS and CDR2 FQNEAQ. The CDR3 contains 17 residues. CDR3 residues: CASSLRLAGLYGETQYF. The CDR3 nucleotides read TGTGCCAGCAGCTTAAGGCTAGCGGGACTATACGGGGAGACCCAGTACTTC.